The 21 T cell receptor beta chains below all came from one sample that was sequenced in a study of blood T cell repertoires in COVID-19. Profiling relied on immunoSEQ multiplex PCR, and the TCRdb table lists in-frame clones only, not all of them. Of about 94,000 clones in the sample, under 80% were seen once. What was sequenced was peripheral blood. These receptors all stem from a man between 65 and 80 years old with COVID-19, enrolled during active disease.

This chain joins TRBV5-1 and TRBJ2-1; possible D gene TRBD1, 5 bases. Trimming removed 2 bases from V and 4 bases from J, with 10 bases in between. Germline V CDR1 and CDR2: SGHRS, YFSETQ. The CDR3 extends over 14 amino acids. The CDR3 here is CASSLDSLYNEQFF. CDR3 nucleotides: TGCGCCAGCAGCTTAGACAGCTTATACAATGAGCAGTTCTTC.

The genes are TRBV28 and TRBJ1-4; D unclear. Germline V lookup: CDR1 MDHEN, CDR2 SYDVKM. The CDR3 loop spans 12 amino acids. V was shortened by 5 bases and J by 5 bases, with 6 bases between the two germline ends. CDR3 bases: TGTGCCAGCAGTCGCAGGAATGAAAAACTGTTTTTT. Protein sequence: CASSRRNEKLFF.

The chain carries TRBV14 and TRBJ2-1; TRBD1 might be the D (6 bases). CDR1 SGHDN and CDR2 FVKESK come from the germline V gene. The CDR3 spans 16 residues. Trimming removed 4 bases from V and 0 bases from J, with 13 bases in between. The CDR3 here is CASSLLGDNSYNEQFF. The CDR3 nucleotides read TGTGCCAGCAGCCTATTGGGGGACAACTCCTACAATGAGCAGTTCTTC.

V gene TRBV5-5 combines with J gene TRBJ2-7; D ambiguous. Germline values: CDR1 SGHKS, CDR2 YYEKEE (reference sequence). Trimming cost V 3 bases and J 3 bases, with 13 bases left between them. The CDR3 totals 14 residues. DNA for the CDR3: TGTGCCAGCAGCTGGGCAGCCTCAATCTACGAGCAGTACTTC. Amino acids: CASSWAASIYEQYF.

V usage is TRBV28 and J usage is TRBJ2-7, with a tentative D call TRBD1 (5 bases). CDR1 is MDHEN and CDR2 is SYDVKM in the germline V gene. This CDR3 contains 13 residues. V lost 6 bases and J 4 bases, leaving 13 bases between the germline ends. CDR3 loop: CASSTQDSYEQYF. As DNA, the CDR3 is TGTGCCAGCAGCACCCAAGACAGTTACGAGCAGTACTTC.

This clone was counted a few times. The CDR3 DNA reads TGTGCCAGCAGCTTATCGGTAGGGGGGGACTATGGCTACACCTTC. Translating it yields CASSLSVGGDYGYTF. This rearrangement joins TRBV7-2 to TRBJ1-2, with a possible D match to TRBD1 (6 bases). The germline V gene encodes CDR1 SGHTA and CDR2 FQGNSA. CDR3 length: 15 amino acids. V was cut by 2 bases and J by 3 bases, with 13 bases left in between.

The chain combines TRBV3-1 (or the pseudogene TRBV3-2) with TRBJ2-2; TRBD1 agrees at 7 bases. The length of the CDR3 is 16 residues. V lost 7 bases to trimming and J lost 6 bases; unmatched junction nucleotides: 14. Per the germline V gene, CDR1 is LGHDT and CDR2 is YNNKEL (reference sequence). CDR3 nucleotides: TGTGCCAGCAACCTCCGGACAGGAACCCTTTCCGGGGAGCTGTTTTTT. This translates into CASNLRTGTLSGELFF.

This chain joins TRBV24-1 and TRBJ1-4, with D possibly matching TRBD1 (6 bases). This CDR3 contains 16 residues. CDR1 and CDR2 from the germline V gene are KGHDR and SFDVKD. Trimming cost V 2 bases and J 3 bases, with 12 bases left between them. The CDR3 DNA is TGTGCCACCAGTGATTCCACAGGGTTAGCTAATGAAAAACTGTTTTTT. It yields the protein CATSDSTGLANEKLFF.

V is TRBV7-2 and J is TRBJ2-1; D perhaps matches TRBD2 (6 bases). The germline CDR1 and CDR2 sequences are SGHTA and FQGNSA. V lost 0 bases, J lost 5 bases, and 20 bases lay in between. CDR3 length: 18 amino acids. The CDR3: CASSLAPPLAVVNNEQFF. The CDR3 nucleotides are TGTGCCAGCAGCTTAGCTCCGCCACTAGCTGTTGTTAACAATGAGCAGTTCTTC.

J is TRBJ2-1 and V is TRBV2; no firm D call. V lost 3 bases and J 13 bases, leaving 7 bases between the germline ends. The CDR3 loop spans 10 amino acids. Germline values: CDR1 SNHLY, CDR2 FYNNEI. CDR3 loop: CASSDRGQFF. CDR3 in DNA: TGTGCCAGCAGTGATAGAGGCCAGTTCTTC.

The chain recombines TRBV12-3 or TRBV12-4 with TRBJ2-7, with D possibly TRBD1 on 6 matching bases. The CDR3 runs to 12 residues. Trimming cost V 5 bases and J 5 bases, with 10 bases left between them. The CDR3 protein is CASSPTGHEQYF. As DNA, the CDR3 is TGTGCCAGCAGTCCGACAGGCCACGAGCAGTACTTC.

The J gene is TRBJ1-1, the V gene TRBV3-1 (or the pseudogene TRBV3-2), with D possibly matching TRBD1 (6 bases). V dropped 1 base and J dropped 1 base, with 10 bases sitting between them. Germline values: CDR1 LGHDT, CDR2 YNNKEL (reference sequence). This CDR3 is 15 amino acids long. The CDR3 DNA reads as TGTGCCAGCAGCCAAGGGGGGGGGCCGAACACTGAAGCTTTCTTT. Encoded protein: CASSQGGGPNTEAFF.

This clone was picked up one time. The chain recombines TRBV7-2 with TRBJ2-7, with 9 bases aligning to TRBD1. This CDR3 spans 15 amino acids. CDR1 SGHTA and CDR2 FQGNSA come from the germline V gene. V shed 3 bases and J 6 bases; nucleotides not matched to a gene: 9. This CDR3 reads CASSFLGQGRVEQYF. In DNA, the CDR3 is TGTGCCAGCAGCTTCCTGGGACAGGGTCGAGTCGAGCAGTACTTC.

A remark on this clone: Other DNA sequences of this sample code for an identical CDR3. This chain connects TRBV19 to TRBJ2-7; 9 bases are shared with TRBD1. The CDR3 contains 14 residues. CDR1 is LNHDA, CDR2 SQIVND, per germline (reference sequence). Trimming cost V 6 bases and J 1 base; bases outside gene matches: 4. CDR3 nucleotides: TGTGCCAGTAGCCGGGACAGGGTATCCTACGAGCAGTACTTC. It codes for CASSRDRVSYEQYF.

The J gene is TRBJ2-1, the V gene TRBV5-1, with a tentative D call TRBD1 (6 bases). The germline V gene has CDR1 SGHRS and CDR2 YFSETQ. Trimming removed 0 bases from V and 6 bases from J, with 16 bases in between. This CDR3 region has 16 residues. The DNA of the CDR3 is TGCGCCAGCAGCTTGGGAACCTACAGGGTTATCAATGAGCAGTTCTTC. This encodes CASSLGTYRVINEQFF.

The chain uses TRBV5-1 and TRBJ2-7; 12 nucleotides line up with TRBD2. The CDR3 runs to 16 residues. From germline, CDR1 is SGHRS and CDR2 YFSETQ. V shed 3 bases and J 7 bases; nucleotides not matched to a gene: 11. CDR3 in amino acids: CASSSRTSGTSGEQYF. DNA of the CDR3: TGCGCCAGCAGCTCTAGGACTAGCGGGACCTCCGGGGAGCAGTACTTC.

The chain is built from TRBV7-2 and TRBJ2-3; D perhaps matches TRBD2 (6 bases). V shed 3 bases and J shed 5 bases, with 12 bases lying between them. Germline V lookup: CDR1 SGHTA, CDR2 FQGNSA. CDR3 size: 14 residues. This CDR3 reads CASSFLGGEDTQYF. The CDR3 coding sequence is TGTGCCAGCAGCTTTCTGGGGGGAGAAGATACGCAGTATTTT.

The rearrangement links TRBV27 to TRBJ1-2, with TRBD1 identical over 11 bases. The V and J ends lost 2 bases and 4 bases, in that order; junction bases with no gene match: 3. Germline loops: CDR1 MNHEY, CDR2 SMNVEV (reference sequence). This CDR3 has 15 residues. The CDR3 region is CASSLRDRGIYGYTF. CDR3 in DNA: TGTGCCAGCAGTTTAAGGGACAGGGGGATCTATGGCTACACCTTC.

The V call is TRBV7-2, the J call TRBJ1-2; D gene unclear. Germline CDR1 and CDR2: SGHTA and FQGNSA. The CDR3 has 13 amino acids. V dropped 1 base and J dropped 1 base, with 4 bases sitting between them. The CDR3 protein is CASSLVVNYGYTF. The CDR3 region has the DNA TGTGCCAGCAGCTTAGTCGTTAACTATGGCTACACCTTC.

The chain links TRBV13 to TRBJ1-3; no reliable D call. The CDR3 totals 13 residues. Germline CDR1 PRHDT, CDR2 FYEKMQ (reference sequence). The V end lost 5 bases, the J end lost 0 bases, and 5 bases lay between the germline ends. The CDR3 reads CASSLFSGNTIYF. The CDR3 nucleotides are TGTGCCAGCAGCCTTTTCTCTGGAAACACCATATATTTT.

This chain uses TRBV5-8 with TRBJ1-2; 8 bases line up with TRBD1. This CDR3 comprises 14 residues. Trimming took 5 bases from V and 0 from J; bases not matched to a gene: 3. Germline CDR1 is SGHTS and CDR2 is YDEGEE. The CDR3 bases are TGTGCCAGCAGGGGACAGGCGACTAACTATGGCTACACCTTC. Translating it yields CASRGQATNYGYTF.